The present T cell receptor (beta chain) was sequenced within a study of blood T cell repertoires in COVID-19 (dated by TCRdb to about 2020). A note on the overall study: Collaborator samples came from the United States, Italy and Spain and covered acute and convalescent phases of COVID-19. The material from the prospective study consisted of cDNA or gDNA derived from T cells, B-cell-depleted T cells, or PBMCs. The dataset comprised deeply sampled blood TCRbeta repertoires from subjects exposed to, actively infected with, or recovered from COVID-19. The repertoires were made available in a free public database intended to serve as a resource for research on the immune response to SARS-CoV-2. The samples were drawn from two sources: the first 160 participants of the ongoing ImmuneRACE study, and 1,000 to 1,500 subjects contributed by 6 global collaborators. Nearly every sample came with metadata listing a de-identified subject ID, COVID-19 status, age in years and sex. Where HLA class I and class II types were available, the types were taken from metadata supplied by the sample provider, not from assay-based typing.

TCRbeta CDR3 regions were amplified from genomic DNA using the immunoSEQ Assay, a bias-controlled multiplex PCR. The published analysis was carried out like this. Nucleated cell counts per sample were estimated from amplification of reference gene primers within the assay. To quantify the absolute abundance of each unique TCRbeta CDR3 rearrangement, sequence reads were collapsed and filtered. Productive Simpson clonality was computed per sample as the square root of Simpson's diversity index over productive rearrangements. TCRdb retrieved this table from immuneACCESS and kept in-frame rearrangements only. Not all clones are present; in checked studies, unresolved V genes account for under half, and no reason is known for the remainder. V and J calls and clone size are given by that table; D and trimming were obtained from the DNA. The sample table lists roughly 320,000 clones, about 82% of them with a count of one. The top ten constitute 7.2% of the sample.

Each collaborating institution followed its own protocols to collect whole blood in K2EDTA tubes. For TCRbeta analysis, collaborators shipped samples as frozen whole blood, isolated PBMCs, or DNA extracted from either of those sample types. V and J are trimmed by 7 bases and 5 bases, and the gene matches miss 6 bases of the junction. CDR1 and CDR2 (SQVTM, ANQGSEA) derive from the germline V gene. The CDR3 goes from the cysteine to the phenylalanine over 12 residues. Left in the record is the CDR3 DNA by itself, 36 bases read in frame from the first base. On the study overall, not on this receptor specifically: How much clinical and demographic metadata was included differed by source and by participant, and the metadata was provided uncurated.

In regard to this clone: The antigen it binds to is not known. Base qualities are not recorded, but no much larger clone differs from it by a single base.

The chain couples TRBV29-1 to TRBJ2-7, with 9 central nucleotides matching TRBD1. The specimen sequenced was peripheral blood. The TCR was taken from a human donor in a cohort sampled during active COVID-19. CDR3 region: CSGADRGNEQYF. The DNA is TGCAGCGGGGCGGACAGGGGTAACGAGCAGTACTTC.